These 15 T cell receptor beta chains were sequenced from one sample in a study of blood T cell repertoires in COVID-19 (dated by TCRdb to the early 2020s). Libraries were prepared through the immunoSEQ multiplex PCR assay. Entries here come from immuneACCESS through TCRdb and include only in-frame sequences with V and J called. Some clones fail to appear in such tables; in the studies checked, an unresolved V gene covers under half of the shortfall, and the cause of the remainder is unknown. The sample profile shows some 76,000 clones; around 89% of them were found once. The ten most abundant clones make up around 0.58% of the sample. The sequenced sample was peripheral blood. These receptors all come from a man aged 60 to 69 with acute or convalescent COVID-19.

The chain couples TRBV29-1 to TRBJ1-4, with D unresolved. The length of the CDR3 is 10 residues. Germline values: CDR1 SQVTM, CDR2 ANQGSEA. Trimming shortened V by 4 bases and J by 7 bases, and 4 bases separated the two germline ends. The CDR3 here is CSVGSEKLFF. The CDR3 DNA reads as TGCAGCGTTGGGAGTGAAAAACTGTTTTTT.

This clone was found once. The genes are TRBV6-5 and TRBJ2-7; a weak D match, TRBD1 (5 bases). The V gene lost 2 bases and the J gene lost 3 bases, with 17 bases spanning the gap. Germline CDR1 and CDR2: MNHEY and SVGAGI. The CDR3 contains 16 residues. The CDR3 loop reads CASSYRSRTSYYEQYF. In DNA, the CDR3 is TGTGCCAGCAGTTACCGATCAAGGACATCTTACTACGAGCAGTACTTC.

The J gene is TRBJ2-2, the V gene TRBV10-1; 8 nucleotides match TRBD1. V trimming: 2 bases; J trimming: 6 bases; junction bases outside the gene matches: 2. CDR1 is WNHNN and CDR2 is SYGVQD in the germline V gene (reference sequence). The CDR3 has 14 residues. The CDR3 loop is CASSEPGGSGELFF. In DNA form, the CDR3 reads TGCGCCAGCAGTGAGCCAGGGGGCTCCGGGGAGCTGTTTTTT.

In its sample, this clone was seen once. J is TRBJ1-1 and V is TRBV5-5; no definite D call. Looked up from germline, CDR1 is SGHKS and CDR2 is YYEKEE (reference sequence). The CDR3 is made up of 16 amino acids. Trimming shortened V by 3 bases and J by 0 bases, and 15 bases separated the two germline ends. The CDR3: CASSSIGGQVNTEAFF. The CDR3 DNA follows: TGTGCCAGCAGCTCGATAGGCGGGCAGGTGAACACTGAAGCTTTCTTT.

The rearrangement uses TRBV20-1 and TRBJ2-7, with D tentatively TRBD2 (5 bases). The germline CDR1 and CDR2 sequences are DFQATT and SNEGSKA (reference sequence). Trimming removed 6 bases at V and 5 bases at J, with 11 bases between. This CDR3 is 11 amino acids long. CDR3 loop: CSAHGNDEQYF. CDR3 in DNA: TGCAGTGCCCACGGGAACGACGAGCAGTACTTC.

This clone was counted between two and nine times. V is TRBV30 and J is TRBJ2-1; 10 bases are shared with TRBD2. Germline V gene sequence: CDR1 GTSNPN, CDR2 SVGIG (reference sequence). The trim removed 4 bases at V and 10 bases at J, leaving 4 bases unmatched. CDR3 length: 12 residues. The CDR3 DNA follows: TGTGCCTGGATAAGCGGGAGGGCCGAGCAGTTCTTC. Its protein is CAWISGRAEQFF.

A few counts support this clone. The chain joins TRBV25-1 to TRBJ1-5; D not certain. The CDR3 contains 14 residues. Trimming pared 6 bases from V and 1 base from J, leaving 10 bases between. The germline V gene encodes CDR1 MGHDK and CDR2 SYGVNS. The CDR3 loop is CASSTTGSNQPQHF. The CDR3 DNA follows: TGTGCCAGCAGCACCACGGGGAGCAATCAGCCCCAGCATTTT.

The CDR3 nucleotides are TGTGCCAGCAGAACCGGACAGATCCAAGAGACCCAGTACTTC. The encoded protein is CASRTGQIQETQYF. This chain connects TRBV5-8 to TRBJ2-5, with a tentative D call TRBD1 (6 bases). The V end was cut by 5 bases, the J end by 1 base, with 12 bases between. From germline, CDR1 is SGHTS and CDR2 YDEGEE. This CDR3 spans 14 amino acids. Full variable domain (outside the CDR3, taken from reference TRBV5-8 and TRBJ2-5): EAGVTQSPTHLIKTRGQQATLRCSPISGHTSVYWYQQALGLGLQFLLWYDEGEERNRGNFPPRFSGRQFPNYSSELNVNALELEDSALYLCASRTGQIQETQYFGPGTRLLVL.

This clone appeared once. The chain combines TRBV6-6 with TRBJ1-2; TRBD1 matches at 7 bases. Germline V gene sequence: CDR1 MNHNY, CDR2 SVGAGI (reference sequence). This CDR3 spans 14 amino acids. The J segment lost 1 base and the V segment lost 7 bases, leaving 6 bases of the junction unmatched. In nucleotides, the CDR3 is TGTGCCAGCACCATCGGACAGGTTAACTATGGCTACACCTTC. Its translation: CASTIGQVNYGYTF.

This clone was counted once. V is TRBV5-1 and J is TRBJ2-7; a possible D gene is TRBD1 (7 bases). This CDR3 is built from 14 residues. Looked up from germline, CDR1 is SGHRS and CDR2 is YFSETQ. V was clipped by 4 bases and J by 3 bases, with 14 bases between them. CDR3 region: CASSRRGRVYEQYF. Written as DNA, the CDR3 is TGCGCCAGCAGCCGGAGGGGGCGCGTCTACGAGCAGTACTTC.

CDR3 nucleotide sequence: TGCGCCAGCAGCTTAGTGGACACCTACAATGAGCAGTTCTTC. Protein: CASSLVDTYNEQFF. V usage is TRBV5-1 and J usage is TRBJ2-1; tentatively, D is TRBD1 (5 bases). Per germline, CDR1 SGHRS and CDR2 YFSETQ. The ends were cut back, 2 bases at V and 2 bases at J, with 8 bases in the middle. CDR3 length: 14 amino acids.

This clone was observed a few times. The rearrangement uses TRBV24-1 and TRBJ1-4, with D perhaps TRBD1 (5 bases). This CDR3 is 15 amino acids long. Germline V gives CDR1 KGHDR, CDR2 SFDVKD. V lost 5 bases and J lost 6, with 15 bases in between. The DNA of the CDR3 is TGTGCCACCAGTGCAGATCAGGGTGGCCATGAAAAACTGTTTTTT. Translation gives CATSADQGGHEKLFF.

The chain combines TRBV5-4 with TRBJ1-4, with 10 bases matching TRBD1. V lost 4 bases and J lost 6; bases outside the gene matches: 6. Germline loops: CDR1 SGHNT, CDR2 YYREEE (reference sequence). The CDR3 spans 15 residues. The CDR3 DNA is TGTGCCAGCAGCCGGCGACAGGGGGCCGATGAAAAACTGTTTTTT. Translating it yields CASSRRQGADEKLFF.

The chain carries TRBV24-1 and TRBJ2-2, with D unclear. V lost 5 bases to trimming and J lost 3 bases, with 6 bases between them. Germline V gene data show CDR1 as KGHDR and CDR2 as SFDVKD. The CDR3 is made up of 13 amino acids. DNA of the CDR3: TGTGCCACCAGTGGTCGGGACACCGGGGAGCTGTTTTTT. Translation gives CATSGRDTGELFF.

DNA of the CDR3: TGTGCCAGTAGCCCCACAGGGGGAGGTGGCAATCAGCCCCAGCATTTT. It is translated as CASSPTGGGGNQPQHF. The V and J genes are TRBV19 and TRBJ1-5; TRBD1 aligns across 8 bases. Per the germline V gene, CDR1 is LNHDA and CDR2 is SQIVND (reference sequence). The CDR3 runs to 16 residues. With V trimmed by 6 bases and J by 2 bases, 9 bases remained unmatched.